This record looks at one T cell receptor (beta chain) sequence and its context. Its matching antigen is unknown. This specimen comes from a study of T-cell memory formation after mild COVID-19. Looking at the study overall: Clusters were largely donor specific. Study findings and constraints: CD4+ clones that contracted lay mainly in CM and EM; CD8+ ones lay in EMRA. The study detected some responding clones in pre-infection memory, suggesting cross-reactive memory joined.

TCR alpha and TCR beta cDNA libraries carrying sample barcodes and UMIs came from 5'RACE with constant-segment primers. TCRdb re-called the 5' RACE reads through MiXCR, storing one row per CDR3 protein. The table has just over 300,000 distinct CDR3 sequences, just under 20% seen once; the top ten hold roughly 21%. Germline lookup yields CDR1 MGHDK and CDR2 SYGVNS. This CDR3 contains 17 residues. V lost 5 bases and J lost 5; bases outside the gene matches: 17. The sample consisted of PBMCs or a T cell subset sorted from them (not recorded which). This TCR came from a man between 18 and 29 years old who had mild COVID-19 (a few samples of this study predate the infection). Cell type and time point are not known. The chain employs TRBV25-1 and TRBJ2-5; TRBD1 matches 7 bases. The CDR3 DNA follows: TGTGCCAGCAGTCCTGTCACAGGGGTTCCAAAACCGGAGACCCAGTACTTC. Its translation is CASSPVTGVPKPETQYF. Full variable domain (outside the CDR3, taken from reference TRBV25-1 and TRBJ2-5): EADIYQTPRYLVIGTGKKITLECSQTMGHDKMYWYQQDPGMELHLIHYSYGVNSTEKGDLSSESTVSRIRTEHFPLTLESARPSHTSQYLCASSPVTGVPKPETQYFGPGTRLLVL.